This entry features one TCR beta chain sequence. Its antigen is unknown. This entry comes from a study of shared clonotypes between healthy human individuals. Study conclusions and caveats: Across a few donors, naive CD4 shared roughly 5%, naive CD8 over 3%, memory CD4 roughly 2.4%, memory CD8 0.4% to 0.5%. Compared with clonotypes that all four donors shared, non-shared clonotypes had lower generation probabilities.

Sequencing used immunoSEQ multiplex PCR; TCRdb keeps in-frame clones, though not all of them. The data hold approximately 2.5 million clones, with roughly nine tenths observed a single time. The CDR3 consists of 18 residues. J gave up 0 bases and V 5 bases, and 13 bases lay outside the gene matches. Germline assignment: CDR1 SGHNT and CDR2 YENEEA. This sequence was found in a man aged 18-30 years in good health. The material sequenced was naive CD4+ T cells sorted from blood. Subset noted: CD45RA+ positively selected. The chain links TRBV11-3 to TRBJ2-5; 9 bases match TRBD1. As DNA, the CDR3 is TGTGCCAGCAGCCAAGGGACAGGGCGAGGGGAAAACCAAGAGACCCAGTACTTC. This sequence encodes CASSQGTGRGENQETQYF.